One sample yielded the 29 T cell receptor beta chains listed below, sequenced in a study of blood T cell repertoires in COVID-19. TCRdb's copy holds only in-frame clones and misses some; the assay was immunoSEQ multiplex PCR. The data show roughly 500,000 clones, 89% seen once. Sequencing was carried out using peripheral blood. These receptor sequences come from a man aged 18-30 years with COVID-19, enrolled during active disease.

The gene calls are TRBV5-1 and TRBJ2-2; 10 nucleotides line up with TRBD2. The CDR3 length is 16 residues. V lost 1 base, J lost 5 bases, and 5 bases stayed unmatched. The germline CDR1 and CDR2 sequences are SGHRS and YFSETQ. CDR3 residues: CASSLRAGGQTGELFF. As DNA, the CDR3 is TGCGCCAGCAGCTTGAGAGCGGGGGGGCAAACCGGGGAGCTGTTTTTT.

This clone was seen more than once but under ten times. The chain joins TRBV18 to TRBJ2-7; TRBD2 matches 9 bases. The CDR3 totals 15 residues. Germline values: CDR1 KGHSH, CDR2 LQKENI. The V segment lost 0 bases and the J segment 3 bases; nucleotides outside the gene matches: 3. In DNA form, the CDR3 reads TGTGCCAGCTCACCACCCCTAGCGGGATTCTACGAGCAGTACTTC. Protein product: CASSPPLAGFYEQYF.

This rearrangement joins TRBV7-2 to TRBJ2-5; 8 bases line up with TRBD2. The CDR3 is 15 residues long. From germline, CDR1 is SGHTA and CDR2 FQGNSA. The trim removed 3 bases at V and 5 bases at J, leaving 8 bases unmatched. The CDR3: CASSFPSAGVETQYF. The CDR3 DNA sequence: TGTGCCAGCAGCTTTCCCTCAGCGGGAGTGGAGACCCAGTACTTC. Full variable domain (remainder filled in from reference TRBV7-2 and TRBJ2-5): GAGVSQSPSNKVTEKGKDVELRCDPISGHTALYWYRQSLGQGLEFLIYFQGNSAPDKSGLPSDRFSAERTGGSVSTLTIQRTQQEDSAVYLCASSFPSAGVETQYFGPGTRLLVL.

The chain recombines TRBV5-1 with TRBJ2-2; D possibly corresponds to TRBD2 (5 bases). In germline, CDR1 is SGHRS, CDR2 YFSETQ. Trimming shortened V by 4 bases and J by 6 bases, and 10 bases separated the two germline ends. The CDR3 runs to 13 residues. The CDR3 here is CASSGGPAGELFF. As DNA, the CDR3 is TGCGCCAGCAGCGGAGGTCCTGCCGGGGAGCTGTTTTTT.

V is TRBV18 and J is TRBJ2-3, with 13 nucleotides matching TRBD2. The CDR3 consists of 17 residues. Germline CDR1 reads KGHSH; CDR2 reads LQKENI. The J segment lost 3 bases and the V segment lost 3 bases, leaving 6 bases of the junction unmatched. The CDR3: CASSPGTSGMGTDTQYF. CDR3 nucleotide sequence: TGTGCCAGCTCACCCGGGACTAGCGGGATGGGGACAGATACGCAGTATTTT.

This clone turned up a few times. The J gene is TRBJ2-1, the V gene TRBV25-1, with 8 bases identical to TRBD2. This CDR3 comprises 17 residues. Germline loops: CDR1 MGHDK, CDR2 SYGVNS. Germline trimming cut 6 bases from V and 6 bases from J; bases unmatched to any gene: 16. CDR3 coding DNA: TGTGCCAGCAGCCCCGCCCGACTAGCGCTTACCGGCAATGAGCAGTTCTTC. Protein product: CASSPARLALTGNEQFF.

V usage is TRBV21-1 and J usage is TRBJ2-7; the D segment call TRBD1 is taken from the table without a DNA check. TRBV21-1 is designated a pseudogene. CDR3 length equals 16 residues. Written as DNA, the CDR3 is TGTGCCAGCAGCAAAGGGGTTCAGGGGGCTCCCTACGAGCAGTACTTC. This encodes CASSKGVQGAPYEQYF.

The genes are TRBV3-1 (or the pseudogene TRBV3-2) and TRBJ2-7; no clear D gene. The ends were cut back, 3 bases at V and 1 base at J, with 7 bases in the middle. Germline V gene sequence: CDR1 LGHDT, CDR2 YNNKEL (reference sequence). CDR3 length: 13 residues. The CDR3 sequence: CASSHLDSYEQYF. The CDR3 DNA reads as TGTGCCAGCAGCCACCTAGATTCCTACGAGCAGTACTTC.

V and J are TRBV24-1 and TRBJ2-7, with D possibly TRBD2 on 6 matching bases. The V gene lost 7 bases and the J gene lost 6 bases, with 15 bases spanning the gap. The CDR3 loop spans 13 amino acids. Germline CDR1 and CDR2: KGHDR and SFDVKD. The CDR3 sequence is CATSPTSFGEQYF. CDR3 coding DNA: TGTGCCACCAGCCCGACTAGTTTTGGCGAGCAGTACTTC.

V is TRBV6-5 and J is TRBJ2-5; TRBD2 aligns across 7 bases. The V gene end was trimmed by 5 bases and the J gene end by 4 bases; junction bases not matched to a gene: 10. The CDR3 totals 15 residues. CDR1 MNHEY and CDR2 SVGAGI come from the germline V gene. In DNA form, the CDR3 reads TGTGCCAGCAGTCAACAAGCGGGGCGGGGAGAGACCCAGTACTTC. It yields the protein CASSQQAGRGETQYF.

The CDR3 nucleotides are TGCGCCAGCAGGAGACTAGCCCAAGAGACCCAGTACTTC. Translated, it gives CASRRLAQETQYF. This chain connects TRBV10-2 to TRBJ2-5; 7 bases are shared with TRBD2. The CDR3 is made up of 13 amino acids. Germline assignment: CDR1 WSHSY and CDR2 SAAADI. The J segment lost 1 base and the V segment lost 6 bases, leaving 2 bases of the junction unmatched.

This clone appeared once. The chain uses TRBV5-4 and TRBJ2-1; D gene unclear. The ends were cut back, 0 bases at V and 5 bases at J, with 9 bases in the middle. Germline-derived CDR1 and CDR2 are SGHNT and YYREEE (reference sequence). The CDR3 is made up of 14 amino acids. CDR3 in amino acids: CASSLVQNNNEQFF. The CDR3 region has the DNA TGTGCCAGCAGCTTGGTGCAGAACAACAATGAGCAGTTCTTC.

The chain recombines TRBV19 with TRBJ2-1; TRBD1 aligns across 7 bases. The CDR3 totals 14 residues. Germline CDR1 and CDR2: LNHDA and SQIVND (reference sequence). Trimming removed 4 bases from V and 2 bases from J; junction bases left unmatched: 2. CDR3 coding DNA: TGTGCCAGTAGTAGCCAGGGGGCCTACAATGAGCAGTTCTTC. This translates into CASSSQGAYNEQFF.

The chain is built from TRBV27 and TRBJ2-3; D gene uncertain. Germline CDR1 is MNHEY and CDR2 is SMNVEV (reference sequence). This CDR3 has 14 amino acids. The V end was cut by 0 bases, the J end by 3 bases, with 7 bases between. The chain's CDR3 is CASSLSWLTDTQYF. CDR3 in DNA: TGTGCCAGCAGTTTATCATGGCTTACAGATACGCAGTATTTT.

This rearrangement joins TRBV7-2 to TRBJ1-5, with 7 bases fitting TRBD1. The CDR3 contains 13 residues. V lost 5 bases to trimming and J lost 5 bases; unmatched junction nucleotides: 3. Germline lookup yields CDR1 SGHTA and CDR2 FQGNSA. CDR3 coding DNA: TGTGCCAGCAGCACGGACAGGTATCAGCCCCAGCATTTT. Translated, it gives CASSTDRYQPQHF.

The DNA for the CDR3 is TGTGCCAGTTCCCAACTGGGGGGAAACGAAGCTTTCTTT. It specifies CASSQLGGNEAFF. The V gene is TRBV19, the J gene TRBJ1-1; the D gene is possibly TRBD1 (5 bases). The CDR3 covers 13 residues. Per germline, CDR1 LNHDA and CDR2 SQIVND (reference sequence). V was shortened by 8 bases and J by 8 bases, with 18 bases between the two germline ends.

This chain joins TRBV2 and TRBJ2-5; D unresolved. Germline V gene sequence: CDR1 SNHLY, CDR2 FYNNEI. CDR3 length: 12 residues. Trimming shortened V by 7 bases and J by 0 bases, and 6 bases separated the two germline ends. This CDR3 is CASITDQETQYF. CDR3 bases: TGTGCCAGCATAACAGACCAAGAGACCCAGTACTTC.

The chain is built from TRBV6-5 and TRBJ2-4; the match to TRBD2 covers 9 bases. V dropped 11 bases and J dropped 8; count of bases not matched to a gene: 4. Germline V gene data show CDR1 as MNHEY and CDR2 as SVGAGI. The CDR3 has 11 amino acids. CDR3 region: CACQRGDIQYF. The CDR3 DNA reads TGTGCCTGTCAGCGGGGGGACATTCAGTACTTC.

V gene TRBV4-1 combines with J gene TRBJ2-4, with TRBD1 matching over 8 bases. From germline, CDR1 is MGHRA and CDR2 YSYEKL. With V trimmed by 0 bases and J by 8 bases, 12 bases remained unmatched. The CDR3 runs to 17 residues. In nucleotides, the CDR3 is TGCGCCAGCAGCCAAGAAAGGCAGGGGGCAGGGTTCGACATTCAGTACTTC. It yields the protein CASSQERQGAGFDIQYF.

In this sample, this clone turned up once. J is TRBJ2-1 and V is TRBV19; a possible D gene is TRBD2 (5 bases). The CDR3 extends over 13 amino acids. The ends were cut back, 4 bases at V and 4 bases at J, with 8 bases in the middle. Germline values: CDR1 LNHDA, CDR2 SQIVND (reference sequence). CDR3 amino acids: CASSTGLYNEQFF. The CDR3 DNA follows: TGTGCCAGTAGTACAGGACTGTACAATGAGCAGTTCTTC.

This clone was counted once. DNA of the CDR3: TGTGCCAGTAGACCGGACAGGGGGCTGGAGACCCAGTACTTC. Translated, it gives CASRPDRGLETQYF. This chain uses TRBV19 with TRBJ2-5, with 11 nucleotides matching TRBD1. Germline values: CDR1 LNHDA, CDR2 SQIVND (reference sequence). The CDR3 length is 14 residues. J was trimmed by 5 bases and V by 6 bases; bases with no gene match: 5.

The CDR3 loop is CASGLIPGNTEAFF. The CDR3, as DNA: TGTGCTAGTGGTTTGATCCCGGGGAACACTGAAGCTTTCTTT. This chain joins TRBV12-5 and TRBJ1-1; D uncertain. This CDR3 spans 14 amino acids. V was shortened by 2 bases and J by 1 base, with 8 bases between the two germline ends. Germline V gene sequence: CDR1 LGHNT, CDR2 FRNRAP.

This clone was observed once. CDR3 sequence: CASSETWDRGFRELFF. The CDR3 DNA follows: TGTGCCAGCAGTGAAACATGGGACAGGGGGTTCAGGGAGCTGTTTTTT. The rearrangement links TRBV2 to TRBJ2-2; 11 nucleotides agree with TRBD1. The CDR3 runs to 16 residues. In germline, CDR1 is SNHLY, CDR2 FYNNEI. V trimming: 2 bases; J trimming: 9 bases; junction bases outside the gene matches: 8.

This clone appeared a single time. The chain recombines TRBV5-5 with TRBJ1-5; D is undetermined. CDR1 and CDR2 (germline): SGHKS, YYEKEE (reference sequence). This CDR3 has 15 amino acids. The V end lost 4 bases, the J end lost 2 bases, and 13 bases lay between the germline ends. Written as DNA, the CDR3 is TGTGCCAGCAGCCTAGGTGGGAGAGGCAATCAGCCCCAGCATTTT. It specifies CASSLGGRGNQPQHF.

This sequence joins TRBV13 and TRBJ2-7; maybe TRBD2 (5 bases). The CDR3 loop spans 17 amino acids. V lost 0 bases to trimming and J lost 0 bases, with 15 bases between them. Germline V gene lookup returns CDR1 PRHDT and CDR2 FYEKMQ (reference sequence). The CDR3 here is CASSLGVARDLSYEQYF. CDR3 DNA sequence: TGTGCCAGCAGCTTAGGTGTAGCGAGAGACCTCTCCTACGAGCAGTACTTC.

V is TRBV10-3 and J is TRBJ1-3, with D possibly TRBD1 on 5 matching bases. The ends were cut back, 5 bases at V and 11 bases at J, with 10 bases in the middle. Germline CDR1 is ENHRY and CDR2 is SYGVKD. The CDR3 totals 11 residues. The CDR3 loop reads CAISLGHSIYF. CDR3 nucleotide sequence: TGTGCCATCAGTCTAGGACATTCCATATATTTT.

J is TRBJ2-2 and V is TRBV11-2; a possible D gene is TRBD2 (6 bases). The germline CDR1 and CDR2 sequences are SGHAT and FQNNGV. V was cut by 5 bases and J by 3 bases, with 10 bases left in between. The CDR3 spans 14 residues. CDR3 bases: TGTGCCAGCAGCCGTACTAGCTACACCGGGGAGCTGTTTTTT. This gives the protein CASSRTSYTGELFF. The variable domain in full, with the rest retrieved from reference TRBV11-2 and TRBJ2-2, is EAGVAQSPRYKIIEKRQSVAFWCNPISGHATLYWYQQILGQGPKLLIQFQNNGVVDDSQLPKDRFSAERLKGVDSTLKIQPAKLEDSAVYLCASSRTSYTGELFFGEGSRLTVL.

This clone was detected only a few times. This sequence joins TRBV7-9 and TRBJ2-3; 8 bases match TRBD2. The germline gives CDR1 SEHNR, CDR2 FQNEAQ (reference sequence). Trimming cost V 3 bases and J 2 bases; bases outside gene matches: 7. The CDR3 contains 16 residues. The CDR3 bases are TGTGCCAGCAGCTTTTCCCGGGAGGGCCCCACAGATACGCAGTATTTT. Its protein is CASSFSREGPTDTQYF. The complete variable domain, with remaining parts taken from reference TRBV7-9 and TRBJ2-3, reads DTGVSQNPRHKITKRGQNVTFRCDPISEHNRLYWYRQTLGQGPEFLTYFQNEAQLEKSRLLSDRFSAERPKGSFSTLEIQRTEQGDSAMYLCASSFSREGPTDTQYFGPGTRLTVL.

This clone was found once. J is TRBJ2-1 and V is TRBV5-1; a possible D gene is TRBD2 (6 bases). V was clipped by 4 bases and J by 4 bases, with 15 bases between them. The CDR3 runs to 15 residues. Germline V lookup: CDR1 SGHRS, CDR2 YFSETQ. As DNA, the CDR3 is TGCGCCAGCAGCCTTCCTAAAGGAGGGTACAATGAGCAGTTCTTC. Translation: CASSLPKGGYNEQFF.